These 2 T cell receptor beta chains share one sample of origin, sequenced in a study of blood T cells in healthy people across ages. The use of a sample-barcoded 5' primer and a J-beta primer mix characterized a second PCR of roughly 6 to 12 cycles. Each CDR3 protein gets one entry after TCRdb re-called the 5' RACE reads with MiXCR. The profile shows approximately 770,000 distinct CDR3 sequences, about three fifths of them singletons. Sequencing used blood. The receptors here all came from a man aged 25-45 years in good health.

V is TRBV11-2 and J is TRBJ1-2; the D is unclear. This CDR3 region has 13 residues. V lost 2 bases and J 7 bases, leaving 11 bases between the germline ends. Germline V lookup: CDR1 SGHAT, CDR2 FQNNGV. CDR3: CASSLIGLGGYTF. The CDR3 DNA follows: TGTGCCAGCAGCTTAATAGGCCTCGGTGGCTACACCTTC.

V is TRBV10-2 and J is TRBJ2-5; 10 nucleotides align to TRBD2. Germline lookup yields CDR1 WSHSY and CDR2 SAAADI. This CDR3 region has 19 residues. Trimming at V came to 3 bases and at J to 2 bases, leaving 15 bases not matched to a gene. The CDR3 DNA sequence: TGCGCCAGCAGTGATTTGCTAGCGGGGGTTCTCAACCCACAAGAGACCCAGTACTTC. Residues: CASSDLLAGVLNPQETQYF.